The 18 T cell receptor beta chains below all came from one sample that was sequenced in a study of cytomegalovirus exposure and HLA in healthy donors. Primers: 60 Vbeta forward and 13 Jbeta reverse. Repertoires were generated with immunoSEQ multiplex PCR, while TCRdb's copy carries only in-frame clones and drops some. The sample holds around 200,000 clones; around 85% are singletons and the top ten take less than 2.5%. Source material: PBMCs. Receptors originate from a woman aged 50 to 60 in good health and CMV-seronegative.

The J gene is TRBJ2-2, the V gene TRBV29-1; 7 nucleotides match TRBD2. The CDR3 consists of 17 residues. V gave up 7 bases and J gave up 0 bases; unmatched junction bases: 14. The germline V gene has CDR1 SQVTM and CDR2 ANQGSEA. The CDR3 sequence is CSGGAGRDGPNTGELFF. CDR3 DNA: TGCAGCGGTGGTGCGGGGAGGGACGGACCGAACACCGGGGAGCTGTTTTTT.

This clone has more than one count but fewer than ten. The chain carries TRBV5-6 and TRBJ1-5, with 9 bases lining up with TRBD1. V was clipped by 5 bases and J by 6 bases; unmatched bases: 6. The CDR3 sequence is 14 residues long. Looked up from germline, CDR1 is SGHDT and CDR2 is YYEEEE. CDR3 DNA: TGTGCCAGCAGTTCAACAGGGGGCCCTCAGCCCCAGCATTTT. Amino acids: CASSSTGGPQPQHF.

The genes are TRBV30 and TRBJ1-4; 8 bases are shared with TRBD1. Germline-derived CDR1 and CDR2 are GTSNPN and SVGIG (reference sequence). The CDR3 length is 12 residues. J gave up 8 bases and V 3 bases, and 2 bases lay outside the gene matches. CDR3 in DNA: TGTGCCTGGAGCACAGGGGGGGAAAAACTGTTTTTT. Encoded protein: CAWSTGGEKLFF.

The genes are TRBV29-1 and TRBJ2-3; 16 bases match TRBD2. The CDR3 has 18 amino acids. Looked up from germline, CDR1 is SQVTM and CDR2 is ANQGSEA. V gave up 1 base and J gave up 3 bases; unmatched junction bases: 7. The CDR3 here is CSVEGGLAGGPRTDTQYF. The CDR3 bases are TGCAGCGTTGAAGGGGGACTAGCGGGAGGGCCTAGAACAGATACGCAGTATTTT.

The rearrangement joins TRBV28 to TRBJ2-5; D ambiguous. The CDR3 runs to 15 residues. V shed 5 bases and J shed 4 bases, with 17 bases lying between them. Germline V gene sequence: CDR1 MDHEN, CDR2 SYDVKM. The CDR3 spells CASSPSIAGSETQYF. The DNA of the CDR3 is TGTGCCAGCAGTCCCTCCATAGCCGGTTCAGAGACCCAGTACTTC.

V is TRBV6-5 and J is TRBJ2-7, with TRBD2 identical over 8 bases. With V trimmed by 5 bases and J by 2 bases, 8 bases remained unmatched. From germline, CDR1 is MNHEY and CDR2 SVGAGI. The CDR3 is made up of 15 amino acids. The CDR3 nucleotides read TGTGCCAGCAGTGGGAGGACTAGCCGAACCTACGAGCAGTACTTC. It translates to CASSGRTSRTYEQYF.

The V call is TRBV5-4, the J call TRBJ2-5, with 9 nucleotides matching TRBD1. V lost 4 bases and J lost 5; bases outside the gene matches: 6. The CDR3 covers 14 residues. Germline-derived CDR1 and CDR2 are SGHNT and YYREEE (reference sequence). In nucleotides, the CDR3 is TGTGCCAGCAGCAGAGGACAGGGGCAGGAGACCCAGTACTTC. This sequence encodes CASSRGQGQETQYF.

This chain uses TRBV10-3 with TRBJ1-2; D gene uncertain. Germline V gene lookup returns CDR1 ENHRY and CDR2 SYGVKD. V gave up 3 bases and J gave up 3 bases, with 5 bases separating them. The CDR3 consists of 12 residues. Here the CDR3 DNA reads TGTGCCATCAGTGACCGAGACTATGGCTACACCTTC. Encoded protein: CAISDRDYGYTF.

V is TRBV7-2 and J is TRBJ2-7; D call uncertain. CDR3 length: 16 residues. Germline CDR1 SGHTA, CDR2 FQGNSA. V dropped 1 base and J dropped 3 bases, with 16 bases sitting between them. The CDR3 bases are TGTGCCAGCAGCTTAGTGGAGTCCTCCCCAGTCTACGAGCAGTACTTC. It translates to CASSLVESSPVYEQYF.

The DNA for the CDR3 is TGTGCCAGCAGTGACTCCACCGGGACTAGCTTTGCGCAGTATTTT. Amino acid sequence: CASSDSTGTSFAQYF. The rearrangement links TRBV2 to TRBJ2-3; 9 bases line up with TRBD2. CDR3 length: 15 residues. J lost 10 bases, V lost 3 bases, and 11 bases had no gene match. Looked up from germline, CDR1 is SNHLY and CDR2 is FYNNEI. Full variable domain (remainder filled in from reference TRBV2 and TRBJ2-3): EPEVTQTPSHQVTQMGQEVILRCVPISNHLYFYWYRQILGQKVEFLVSFYNNEISEKSEIFDDQFSVERPDGSNFTLKIRSTKLEDSAMYFCASSDSTGTSFAQYFGPGTRLTVL.

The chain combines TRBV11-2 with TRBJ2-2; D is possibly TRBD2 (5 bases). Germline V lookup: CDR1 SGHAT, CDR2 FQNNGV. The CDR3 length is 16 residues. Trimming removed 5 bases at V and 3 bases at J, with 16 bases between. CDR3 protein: CASSKLESLDTGELFF. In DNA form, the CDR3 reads TGTGCCAGCAGCAAACTAGAAAGCCTGGACACCGGGGAGCTGTTTTTT.

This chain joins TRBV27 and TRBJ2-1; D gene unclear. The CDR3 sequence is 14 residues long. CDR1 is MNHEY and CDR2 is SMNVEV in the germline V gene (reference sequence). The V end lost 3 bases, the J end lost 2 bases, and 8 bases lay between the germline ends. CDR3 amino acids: CASSFLSAYNEQFF. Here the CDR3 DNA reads TGTGCCAGCAGTTTTTTAAGCGCCTACAATGAGCAGTTCTTC.

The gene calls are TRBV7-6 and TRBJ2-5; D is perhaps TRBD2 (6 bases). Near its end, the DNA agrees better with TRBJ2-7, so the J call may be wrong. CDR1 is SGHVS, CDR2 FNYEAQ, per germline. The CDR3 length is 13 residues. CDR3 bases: TGTGCCAGCAGCAGGGACTGGGGGTACGAGCAGTACTTC. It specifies CASSRDWGYEQYF.

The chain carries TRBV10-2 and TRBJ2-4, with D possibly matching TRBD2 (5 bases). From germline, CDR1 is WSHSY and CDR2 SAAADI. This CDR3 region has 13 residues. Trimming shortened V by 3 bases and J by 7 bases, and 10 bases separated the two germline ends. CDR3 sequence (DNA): TGCGCCAGCAGTGATGTCCGAGGGAACATTCAGTACTTC. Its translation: CASSDVRGNIQYF.

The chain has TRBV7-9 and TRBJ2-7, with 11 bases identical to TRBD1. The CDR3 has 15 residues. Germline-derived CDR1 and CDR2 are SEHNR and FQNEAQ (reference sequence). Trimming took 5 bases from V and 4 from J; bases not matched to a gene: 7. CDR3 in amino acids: CASSITRDRGYEQYF. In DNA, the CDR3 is TGTGCCAGCAGCATAACCCGGGACAGGGGGTACGAGCAGTACTTC.

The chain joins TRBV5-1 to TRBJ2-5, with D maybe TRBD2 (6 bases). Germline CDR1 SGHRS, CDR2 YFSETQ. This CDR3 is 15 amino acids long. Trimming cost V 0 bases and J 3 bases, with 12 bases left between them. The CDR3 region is CASSLDTSWEETQYF. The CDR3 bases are TGCGCCAGCAGCTTGGATACTAGCTGGGAAGAGACCCAGTACTTC.

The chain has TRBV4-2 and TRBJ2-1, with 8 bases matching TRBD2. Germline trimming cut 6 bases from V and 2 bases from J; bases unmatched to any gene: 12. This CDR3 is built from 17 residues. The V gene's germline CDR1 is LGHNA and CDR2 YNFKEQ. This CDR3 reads CASSRGYGRDTYNEQFF. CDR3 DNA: TGTGCCAGCAGTCGGGGGTACGGGAGGGACACCTACAATGAGCAGTTCTTC.

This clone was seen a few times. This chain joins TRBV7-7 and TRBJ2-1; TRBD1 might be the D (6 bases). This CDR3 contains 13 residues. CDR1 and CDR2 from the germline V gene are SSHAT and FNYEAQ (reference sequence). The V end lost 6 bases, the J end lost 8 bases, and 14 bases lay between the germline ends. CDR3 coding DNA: TGTGCCAGCAGTCACAGGGTGGGCCATGAGCAGTTCTTC. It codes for CASSHRVGHEQFF.